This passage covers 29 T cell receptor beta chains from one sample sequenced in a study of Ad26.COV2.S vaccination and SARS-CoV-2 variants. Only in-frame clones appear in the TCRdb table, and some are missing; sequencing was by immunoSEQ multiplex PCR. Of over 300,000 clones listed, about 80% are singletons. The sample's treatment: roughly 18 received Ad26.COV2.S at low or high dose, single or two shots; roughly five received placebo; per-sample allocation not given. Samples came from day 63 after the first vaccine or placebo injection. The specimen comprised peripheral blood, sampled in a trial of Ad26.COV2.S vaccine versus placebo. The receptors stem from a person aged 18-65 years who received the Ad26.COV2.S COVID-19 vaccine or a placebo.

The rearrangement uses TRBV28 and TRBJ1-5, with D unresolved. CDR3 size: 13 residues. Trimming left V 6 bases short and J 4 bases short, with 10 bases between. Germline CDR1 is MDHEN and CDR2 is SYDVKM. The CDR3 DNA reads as TGTGCCAGCAGCGACTTAGGGAATCAGCCCCAGCATTTT. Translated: CASSDLGNQPQHF.

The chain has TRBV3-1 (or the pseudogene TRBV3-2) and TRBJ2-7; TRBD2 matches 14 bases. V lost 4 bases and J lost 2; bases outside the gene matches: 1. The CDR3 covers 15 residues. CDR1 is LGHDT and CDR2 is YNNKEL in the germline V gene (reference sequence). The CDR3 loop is CASSLGLAGAYEQYF. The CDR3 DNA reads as TGTGCCAGCAGCCTGGGACTAGCGGGAGCCTACGAGCAGTACTTC.

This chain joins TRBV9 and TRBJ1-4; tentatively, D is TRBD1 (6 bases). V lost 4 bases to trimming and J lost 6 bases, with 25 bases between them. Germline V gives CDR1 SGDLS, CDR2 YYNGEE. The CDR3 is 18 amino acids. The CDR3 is CASSPTGTAEGVYEKLFF. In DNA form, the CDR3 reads TGTGCCAGCAGCCCGACCGGGACGGCCGAGGGGGTATATGAAAAACTGTTTTTT.

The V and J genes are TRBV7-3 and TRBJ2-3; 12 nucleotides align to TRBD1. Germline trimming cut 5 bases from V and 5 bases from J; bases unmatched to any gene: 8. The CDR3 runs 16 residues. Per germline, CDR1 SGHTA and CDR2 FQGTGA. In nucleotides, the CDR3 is TGTGCCAGCAGCCCCGGGACAGGGGGCGCGGGAGATACGCAGTATTTT. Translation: CASSPGTGGAGDTQYF.

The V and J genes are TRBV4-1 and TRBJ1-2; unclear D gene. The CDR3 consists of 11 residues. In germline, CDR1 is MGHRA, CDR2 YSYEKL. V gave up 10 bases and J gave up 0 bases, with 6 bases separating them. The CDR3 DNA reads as TGCGCCATCCGAGCTAACTATGGCTACACCTTC. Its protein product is CAIRANYGYTF.

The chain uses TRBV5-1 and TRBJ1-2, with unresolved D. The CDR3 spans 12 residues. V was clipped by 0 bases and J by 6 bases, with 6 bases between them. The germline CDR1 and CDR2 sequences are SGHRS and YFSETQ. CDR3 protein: CASSLGQHGYTF. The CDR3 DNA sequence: TGCGCCAGCAGCTTGGGGCAGCATGGCTACACCTTC.

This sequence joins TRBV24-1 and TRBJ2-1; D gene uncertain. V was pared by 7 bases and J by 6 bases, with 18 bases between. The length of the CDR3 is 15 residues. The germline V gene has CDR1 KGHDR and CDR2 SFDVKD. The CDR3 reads CATRGKLSNLNEQFF. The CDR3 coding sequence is TGTGCCACCAGGGGAAAGCTAAGCAACCTCAATGAGCAGTTCTTC.

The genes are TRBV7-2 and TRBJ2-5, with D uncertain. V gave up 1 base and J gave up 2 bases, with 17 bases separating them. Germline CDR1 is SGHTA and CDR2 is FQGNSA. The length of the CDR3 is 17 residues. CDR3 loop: CASSLGSAYRNQETQYF. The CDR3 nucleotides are TGTGCCAGCAGCTTAGGGTCGGCTTATCGAAATCAAGAGACCCAGTACTTC. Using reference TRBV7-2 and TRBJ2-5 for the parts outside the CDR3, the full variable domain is GAGVSQSPSNKVTEKGKDVELRCDPISGHTALYWYRQSLGQGLEFLIYFQGNSAPDKSGLPSDRFSAERTGGSVSTLTIQRTQQEDSAVYLCASSLGSAYRNQETQYFGPGTRLLVL.

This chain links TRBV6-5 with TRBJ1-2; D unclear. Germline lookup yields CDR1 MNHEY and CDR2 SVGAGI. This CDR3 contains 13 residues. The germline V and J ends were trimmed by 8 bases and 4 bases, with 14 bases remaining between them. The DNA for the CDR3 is TGTGCCAGCGCCGCGGGTAACGGCTATGGCTACACCTTC. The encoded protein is CASAAGNGYGYTF.

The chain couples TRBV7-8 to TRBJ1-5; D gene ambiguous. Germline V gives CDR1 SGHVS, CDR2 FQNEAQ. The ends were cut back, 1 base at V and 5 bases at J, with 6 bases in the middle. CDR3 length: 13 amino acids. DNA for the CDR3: TGTGCCAGCAGCTTAGAGGCAGATCAGCCCCAGCATTTT. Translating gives CASSLEADQPQHF.

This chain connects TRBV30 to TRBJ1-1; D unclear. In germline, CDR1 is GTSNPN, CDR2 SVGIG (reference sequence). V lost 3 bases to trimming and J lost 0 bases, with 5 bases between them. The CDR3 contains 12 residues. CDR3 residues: CAWRAVNTEAFF. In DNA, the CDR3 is TGTGCCTGGAGGGCGGTGAACACTGAAGCTTTCTTT.

This CDR3 reads CASSFLYEQYF. CDR3 DNA sequence: TGTGCCAGCAGCTTTCTCTACGAGCAGTACTTC. This chain links TRBV5-8 with TRBJ2-7, with D uncertain. The CDR3 extends over 11 amino acids. The V and J ends lost 2 bases and 3 bases respectively, with 3 bases between them. The germline gives CDR1 SGHTS, CDR2 YDEGEE. Filled out from reference TRBV5-8 and TRBJ2-7, the complete variable domain reads EAGVTQSPTHLIKTRGQQATLRCSPISGHTSVYWYQQALGLGLQFLLWYDEGEERNRGNFPPRFSGRQFPNYSSELNVNALELEDSALYLCASSFLYEQYFGPGTRLTVT.

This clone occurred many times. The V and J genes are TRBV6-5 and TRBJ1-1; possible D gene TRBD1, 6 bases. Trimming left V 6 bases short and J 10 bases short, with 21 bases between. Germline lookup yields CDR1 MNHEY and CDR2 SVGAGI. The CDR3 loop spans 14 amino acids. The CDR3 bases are TGTGCCAGCAGCCTATTGGGGGGAGGAGGGGGAGCTTTCTTT. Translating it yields CASSLLGGGGGAFF.

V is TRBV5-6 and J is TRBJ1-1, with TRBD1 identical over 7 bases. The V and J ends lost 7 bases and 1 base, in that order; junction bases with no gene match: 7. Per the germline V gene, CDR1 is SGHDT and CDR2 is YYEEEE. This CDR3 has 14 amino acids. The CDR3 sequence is CASLQGPGNTEAFF. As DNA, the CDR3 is TGTGCCAGCCTACAGGGGCCGGGGAACACTGAAGCTTTCTTT.

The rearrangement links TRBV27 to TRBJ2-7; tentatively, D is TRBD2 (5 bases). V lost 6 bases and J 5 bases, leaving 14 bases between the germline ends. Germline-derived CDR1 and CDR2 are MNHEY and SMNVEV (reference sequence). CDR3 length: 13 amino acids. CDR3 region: CASSPGWTDEQYF. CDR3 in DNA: TGTGCCAGCAGCCCCGGTTGGACTGACGAGCAGTACTTC.

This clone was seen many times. This CDR3 reads CSAGQNNQPQHF. Here the CDR3 DNA reads TGCAGCGCGGGACAGAACAATCAGCCCCAGCATTTT. V is TRBV29-1 and J is TRBJ1-5; 7 nucleotides align to TRBD1. Trimming cost V 7 bases and J 3 bases; bases outside gene matches: 3. This CDR3 comprises 12 residues. The germline CDR1 and CDR2 sequences are SQVTM and ANQGSEA.

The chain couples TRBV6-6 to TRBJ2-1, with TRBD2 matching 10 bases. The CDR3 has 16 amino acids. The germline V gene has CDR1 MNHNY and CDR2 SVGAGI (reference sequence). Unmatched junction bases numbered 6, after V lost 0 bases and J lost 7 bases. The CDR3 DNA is TGTGCCAGCAGTTACTCGTCGCTAGCGGGAGTGAATGAGCAGTTCTTC. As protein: CASSYSSLAGVNEQFF.

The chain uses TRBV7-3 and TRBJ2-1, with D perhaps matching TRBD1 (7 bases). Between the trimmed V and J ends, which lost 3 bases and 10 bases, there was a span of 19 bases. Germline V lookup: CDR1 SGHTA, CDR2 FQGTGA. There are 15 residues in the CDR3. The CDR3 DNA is TGTGCCAGCAGCTTCCAGGGGGTTTGGCGGGAAGAGCAGTTCTTC. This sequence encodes CASSFQGVWREEQFF.

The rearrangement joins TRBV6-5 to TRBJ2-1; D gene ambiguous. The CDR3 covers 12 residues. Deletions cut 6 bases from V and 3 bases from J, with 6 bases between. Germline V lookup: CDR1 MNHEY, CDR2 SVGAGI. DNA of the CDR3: TGTGCCAGCAGCTCCTTCTACAATGAGCAGTTCTTC. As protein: CASSSFYNEQFF.

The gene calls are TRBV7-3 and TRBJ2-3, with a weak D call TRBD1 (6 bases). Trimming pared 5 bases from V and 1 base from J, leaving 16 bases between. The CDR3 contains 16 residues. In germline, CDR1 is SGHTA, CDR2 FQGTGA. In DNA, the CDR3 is TGTGCCAGCAGCGCACAGGGTCCAGACGGCACAGATACGCAGTATTTT. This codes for CASSAQGPDGTDTQYF.

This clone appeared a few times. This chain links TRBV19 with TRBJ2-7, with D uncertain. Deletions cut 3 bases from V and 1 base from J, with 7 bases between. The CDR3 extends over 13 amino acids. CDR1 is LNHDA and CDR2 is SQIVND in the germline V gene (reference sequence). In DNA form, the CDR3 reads TGTGCCAGTAGTATTTGGGGTTCCTACGAGCAGTACTTC. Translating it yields CASSIWGSYEQYF.

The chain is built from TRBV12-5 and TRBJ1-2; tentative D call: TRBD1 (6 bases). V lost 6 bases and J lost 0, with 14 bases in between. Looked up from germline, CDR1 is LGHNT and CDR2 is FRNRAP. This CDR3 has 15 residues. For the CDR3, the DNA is TGTGCTAGTGGAAACCCCAGGGGTTCTAACTATGGCTACACCTTC. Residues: CASGNPRGSNYGYTF.

The CDR3 nucleotides are TGTGCCAGCAGCCGAGTTTCTGGGACGGTTGGAGATACGCAGTATTTT. Protein: CASSRVSGTVGDTQYF. The chain couples TRBV7-9 to TRBJ2-3; D is possibly TRBD1 or TRBD2 (5 bases each). The CDR3 sequence is 16 residues long. V lost 5 bases, J lost 5 bases, and 20 bases lay in between. Germline-derived CDR1 and CDR2 are SEHNR and FQNEAQ (reference sequence).

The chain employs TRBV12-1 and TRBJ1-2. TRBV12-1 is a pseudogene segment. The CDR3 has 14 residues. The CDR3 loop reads CASSFQGRDCGYTF. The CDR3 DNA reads TGTGCCAGCAGCTTTCAGGGGCGGGACTGTGGCTACACCTTC.

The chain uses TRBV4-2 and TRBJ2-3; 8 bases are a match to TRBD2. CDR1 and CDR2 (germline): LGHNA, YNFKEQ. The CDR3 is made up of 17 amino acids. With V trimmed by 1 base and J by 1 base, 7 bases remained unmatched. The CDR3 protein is CASSQVPGGVRTDTQYF. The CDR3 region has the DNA TGTGCCAGCAGCCAAGTCCCGGGAGGGGTACGCACAGATACGCAGTATTTT.

The CDR3 sequence is CASSPYRAEYQPQHF. CDR3 nucleotide sequence: TGTGCCAGCTCACCTTACCGGGCAGAATATCAGCCCCAGCATTTT. The genes are TRBV18 and TRBJ1-5, with D unresolved. The CDR3 loop spans 15 amino acids. The V end lost 3 bases, the J end lost 5 bases, and 14 bases lay between the germline ends. Germline-derived CDR1 and CDR2 are KGHSH and LQKENI.

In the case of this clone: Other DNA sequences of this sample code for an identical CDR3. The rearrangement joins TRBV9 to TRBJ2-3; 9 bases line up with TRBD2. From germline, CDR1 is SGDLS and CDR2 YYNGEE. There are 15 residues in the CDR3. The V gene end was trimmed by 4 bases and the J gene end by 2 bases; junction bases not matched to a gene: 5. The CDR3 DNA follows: TGTGCCAGCAGCCCTCTAGCGGGGTCCACAGATACGCAGTATTTT. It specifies CASSPLAGSTDTQYF.

CDR3 DNA sequence: TGTGCCAGCAGTACGGGAGGGCCCTACGAGCAGTACTTC. It translates to CASSTGGPYEQYF. The genes are TRBV2 and TRBJ2-7, with TRBD2 identical over 8 bases. J gave up 2 bases and V 5 bases, and 2 bases lay outside the gene matches. Germline CDR1 and CDR2: SNHLY and FYNNEI. The length of the CDR3 is 13 residues.

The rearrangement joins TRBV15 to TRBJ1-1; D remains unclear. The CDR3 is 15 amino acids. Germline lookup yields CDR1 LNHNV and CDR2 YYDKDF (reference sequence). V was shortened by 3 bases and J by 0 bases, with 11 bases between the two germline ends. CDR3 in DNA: TGTGCCACCAGCAGCCCCCGCCAGCTGAACACTGAAGCTTTCTTT. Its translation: CATSSPRQLNTEAFF.